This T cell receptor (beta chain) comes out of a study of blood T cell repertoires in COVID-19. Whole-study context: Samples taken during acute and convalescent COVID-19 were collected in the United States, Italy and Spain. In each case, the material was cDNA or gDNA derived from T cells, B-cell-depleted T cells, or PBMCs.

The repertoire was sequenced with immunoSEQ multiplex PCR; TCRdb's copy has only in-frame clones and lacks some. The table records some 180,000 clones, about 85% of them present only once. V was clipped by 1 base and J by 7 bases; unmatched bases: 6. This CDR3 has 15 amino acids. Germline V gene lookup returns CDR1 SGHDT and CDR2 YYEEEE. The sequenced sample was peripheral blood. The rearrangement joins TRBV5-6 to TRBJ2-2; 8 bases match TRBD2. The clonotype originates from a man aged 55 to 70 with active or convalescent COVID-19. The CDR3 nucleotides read TGTGCCAGCAGCTTGCGAGCGGGGGTTGACGGGGAGCTGTTTTTT. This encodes CASSLRAGVDGELFF.